The source of this T cell receptor beta chain is a study of Ad26.COV2.S vaccination and SARS-CoV-2 variants. In the study overall: Ad26.COV2.S, an intramuscular injection, was given once or twice 56 days apart.

The table came from immunoSEQ multiplex PCR; TCRdb's copy has only in-frame clones and leaves some out. The sample contains roughly 450,000 clones, approximately 92% of which appear only once. The treatment: 15 to 20 received Ad26.COV2.S at low or high dose, single or two shots; a few received placebo; per-sample allocation not given. On day 63 after the first injection, vaccine and placebo recipients gave samples. In Boston, the donor was an adult between 18-55 years of age. The length of the CDR3 is 13 residues. Trimming cost V 10 bases and J 1 base, with 8 bases left between them. Germline CDR1 and CDR2: ENHRY and SYGVKD.

This sequence was found in a person aged 18-65 years who received the Ad26.COV2.S COVID-19 vaccine or a placebo. This material consisted of peripheral blood, taken in a trial of Ad26.COV2.S vaccine versus placebo. The V call is TRBV10-3, the J call TRBJ2-6; D is unclear. In nucleotides, the CDR3 is TGTGCCACCGCAGAGTCTGGGGCCAACGTCCTGACTTTC. Translating gives CATAESGANVLTF.